The rows below give T cell receptor beta chains drawn from one sample of a study of blood T cell repertoires in COVID-19. Clones were sequenced by immunoSEQ multiplex PCR, and TCRdb holds only the in-frame ones, with some missing. Counted here are fewer than 150,000 clones, approximately 80% occurring once; the ten biggest clones make up under 2%. Sequencing was performed on PBMCs or T cells enriched from blood (not recorded which). These receptors were taken from a woman aged 18-35 years who had been exposed to COVID-19. Each CDR3 is given with its conserved first and last residue. A D gene is named only where the DNA matches it firmly. Clone size, where shown, is once, few, many, or a class for clones that have expanded.

j_call v_call clone_size d_call cdr3_aa cdr3_nt
TRBJ2-7 TRBV6-5 - - CASSYSDSFYEQYF TGTGCCAGCAGTTACTCGGACTCTTTCTACGAGCAGTACTTC
TRBJ2-3 TRBV15 - TRBD2 CATSRSAGGGTDTQYF TGTGCCACCAGCAGATCGGCGGGAGGGGGCACAGATACGCAGTATTTT
TRBJ1-4 TRBV5-1 few - CASSPAGAGGEKLFF TGCGCCAGCAGCCCGGCGGGGGCCGGTGGTGAAAAACTGTTTTTT
TRBJ2-7 TRBV5-1 once - CASSGPGSSYEQYF TGCGCCAGCAGCGGTCCGGGAAGCTCCTACGAGCAGTACTTC
TRBJ2-7 TRBV7-9 - TRBD1 CASAEGQPNEKYF TGTGCCAGCGCCGAGGGACAGCCGAACGAGAAGTACTTC
TRBJ1-1 TRBV27 once TRBD1 CASSSDRGRSEAFF TGTGCCAGCAGTTCGGACAGGGGGAGATCTGAAGCTTTCTTT
TRBJ2-2 TRBV11-1 - TRBD1 CASCDRVVGELFF TGTGCCAGCTGTGACAGGGTGGTCGGGGAGCTGTTTTTT
TRBJ2-7 TRBV29-1 - TRBD1 CSVVSGTGPYEQYF TGCAGCGTTGTCTCCGGGACAGGGCCCTACGAGCAGTACTTC
TRBJ2-2 TRBV11-2 - TRBD1 CASSFTGALTNTGELFF TGTGCCAGCAGCTTCACAGGGGCGCTAACGAACACCGGGGAGCTGTTTTTT
TRBJ2-1 TRBV6-5 - TRBD2 CASSSTSGRSDEQFF TGTGCCAGCAGCTCCACTAGCGGGAGAAGCGATGAGCAGTTCTTC
TRBJ1-1 TRBV13 - - CASSFDRRNTEAFF TGTGCCAGCAGCTTCGACAGGAGGAACACTGAAGCTTTCTTT
TRBJ1-5 TRBV7-2 - - CASSLARATGQPQHF TGTGCCAGCAGCTTAGCGCGGGCCACGGGGCAGCCCCAGCATTTT
TRBJ2-1 TRBV19 - TRBD2 CASSASAGGPYNEQFF TGTGCCAGTAGTGCGTCAGCGGGAGGGCCCTACAATGAGCAGTTCTTC
TRBJ1-2 TRBV6-5 - TRBD1 CASRATGDSGYTF TGTGCCAGCAGAGCCACAGGGGATAGTGGCTACACCTTC
TRBJ2-1 TRBV10-1 once - CASSEQTYNEQFF TGCGCCAGCAGTGAGCAGACTTACAATGAGCAGTTCTTC
TRBJ1-2 TRBV7-8 few TRBD1 CASSMGTGGASGYTF TGTGCCAGCAGCATGGGGACAGGGGGCGCTTCTGGCTACACCTTC
TRBJ2-3 TRBV10-3 - TRBD2 CAISDGTSGNTDTQYF TGTGCCATCAGTGACGGGACTAGCGGTAACACAGATACGCAGTATTTT
TRBJ2-7 TRBV4-2 - TRBD2 CASSQAFTSGSYEQYF TGTGCCAGCAGCCAAGCCTTCACTAGCGGAAGCTACGAGCAGTACTTC
TRBJ2-7 TRBV7-9 - TRBD2 CASSLGLAGGPEQYF TGTGCCAGCAGCTTAGGACTAGCGGGAGGCCCCGAGCAGTACTTC
TRBJ2-7 TRBV7-2 - TRBD1 CASSLGTGSYEQYF TGTGCCAGCAGCTTAGGGACAGGATCCTACGAGCAGTACTTC
TRBJ2-7 TRBV4-3 - TRBD2 CASSHTIAGGAYEQYF TGCGCCAGCAGCCACACCATAGCGGGAGGGGCCTACGAGCAGTACTTC
TRBJ1-1 TRBV27 - TRBD1 CASSFGPGGEAFF TGTGCCAGCAGTTTCGGCCCAGGGGGGGAAGCTTTCTTT
TRBJ1-6 TRBV5-1 - TRBD1 CASSSTSGGSNSPLHF TGCGCCAGCAGCTCGACATCAGGGGGCAGTAATTCACCCCTCCACTTT
TRBJ1-2 TRBV6-5 - - CASSRGGDYGYTF TGTGCCAGCAGTCGGGGTGGAGACTATGGCTACACCTTC
TRBJ1-5 TRBV2 few TRBD1 CASQQGPGQPQHF TGTGCCAGCCAACAGGGGCCCGGTCAGCCCCAGCATTTT
TRBJ2-1 TRBV5-1 - TRBD2 CASSSYISGRASNEQFF TGCGCCAGCAGCTCGTACATTAGCGGGAGGGCCTCAAATGAGCAGTTCTTC
TRBJ1-3 TRBV18 - - CASSPVAGSSSGNTIYF TGTGCCAGCTCACCAGTCGCAGGCTCGAGCTCTGGAAACACCATATATTTT
TRBJ1-1 TRBV7-9 - - CASSFSRGYTEAFF TGTGCCAGCAGCTTTTCAAGGGGCTACACTGAAGCTTTCTTT
TRBJ2-3 TRBV11-2 few - CASSPGRWLDTQYF TGTGCCAGCAGCCCCGGGAGATGGTTAGATACGCAGTATTTT